The 16 T cell receptor beta chains presented below share a single source sample, sequenced in a study of human T cells and chemical hapten exposure. TCRdb reprocessed the RACE reads with MiXCR, giving one entry per CDR3 protein. The sample yields approximately 400,000 distinct CDR3 sequences, approximately 4.4% seen once. Described time point: patch test 1, 2 weeks after DPC sensitization. The treatment was: therapeutic diphenylcyclopropenone sensitization with weekly scalp DPC. Specimen: whole blood, collected in connection with sensitization to the hapten diphenylcyclopropenone (DPC). These receptor sequences come from a woman between 50 and 59 years old with alopecia areata. Some clones in this sample may be carry-over from other donors' samples.

A word on this clonotype: A clone one base away is much larger, so this may be a read error. The J gene is TRBJ1-5, the V gene TRBV7-9, with TRBD1 matching over 7 bases. CDR1 SEHNR and CDR2 FQNEAQ come from the germline V gene (reference sequence). The CDR3 sequence is 15 residues long. CDR3: CASSSGQTAHHPQHF. The CDR3 region has the DNA TGTGCCAGCAGCTCGGGACAGACTGCCCATCACCCCCAGCATTTT. The full variable domain, rest sourced from reference TRBV7-9 and TRBJ1-5, is DTGVSQNPRHKITKRGQNVTFRCDPISEHNRLYWYRQTLGQGPEFLTYFQNEAQLEKSRLLSDRFSAERPKGSFSTLEIQRTEQGDSAMYLCASSSGQTAHHPQHFGDGTRLSIL.

There are a few counts of this clonotype. The chain recombines TRBV24-1 with TRBJ1-3; D is unresolved. CDR3 size: 14 residues. V was clipped by 4 bases and J by 0 bases, with 6 bases between them. Germline V gene sequence: CDR1 KGHDR, CDR2 SFDVKD. CDR3 sequence reads: CATSDSNSGNTIYF. CDR3 sequence (DNA): TGTGCCACCAGTGACAGTAACTCTGGAAACACCATATATTTT.

This clonotype was found a few times. This rearrangement joins TRBV11-2 to TRBJ2-5; D uncertain. This CDR3 comprises 13 residues. The germline V gene encodes CDR1 SGHAT and CDR2 FQNNGV. Trimming took off 1 base at V and 5 bases at J, with 8 bases between the two ends. The CDR3 sequence: CASSLGAKETQYF. CDR3 nucleotides: TGTGCCAGCAGCTTAGGGGCCAAGGAGACCCAGTACTTC.

The CDR3 sequence is CASSLLGGHYEQYF. The CDR3 nucleotides read TGCGCCAGCAGCTTGTTGGGGGGGCACTACGAGCAGTACTTC. The chain joins TRBV5-1 to TRBJ2-7; tentative D call: TRBD2 (7 bases). The V gene's germline CDR1 is SGHRS and CDR2 YFSETQ. V was shortened by 1 base and J by 3 bases, with 11 bases between the two germline ends. CDR3 size: 14 residues.

This clonotype was seen at least ten times. V gene TRBV28 combines with J gene TRBJ2-1, with a weak D call TRBD2 (6 bases). V was clipped by 6 bases and J by 2 bases, with 20 bases between them. CDR1 is MDHEN and CDR2 is SYDVKM in the germline V gene. The CDR3 sequence is 17 residues long. This CDR3 reads CASSSVDAGFPYNEQFF. CDR3 nucleotides: TGTGCCAGCAGCTCCGTGGACGCGGGGTTCCCCTACAATGAGCAGTTCTTC.

A note on this clonotype: A much larger clone lies one base from this, so it may be a read error. The chain is built from TRBV4-1 and TRBJ2-3; D is unclear. The length of the CDR3 is 12 residues. Germline CDR1 MGHRA, CDR2 YSYEKL. The CDR3 bases are TGCTCCAGCAGCCCAGGAGCGGATACGCAGTATTTT. As protein: CSSSPGADTQYF.

This clonotype has a count of ten or more. The rearrangement joins TRBV20-1 to TRBJ2-5, with D possibly being TRBD1 (5 bases). V lost 8 bases and J lost 0, with 19 bases in between. The V gene's germline CDR1 is DFQATT and CDR2 SNEGSKA (reference sequence). This CDR3 spans 15 amino acids. The CDR3 loop is CSPPRLADNQETQYF. For the CDR3, the DNA is TGCAGTCCTCCTCGACTGGCGGACAACCAAGAGACCCAGTACTTC.

In this sample, this clonotype turned up many times. This CDR3 reads CASSRQTNTEAFF. CDR3 nucleotide sequence: TGCGCCAGCAGCCGACAGACGAACACTGAAGCTTTCTTT. This chain connects TRBV5-1 to TRBJ1-1; possible D gene TRBD1, 5 bases. Germline loops: CDR1 SGHRS, CDR2 YFSETQ. The CDR3 consists of 13 residues. With 4 bases removed from V and 1 base from J, the gap between germline ends came to 8 bases.

This clonotype was seen ten or more times. CDR3 loop: CASGSSGDYGYTF. Written as DNA, the CDR3 is TGTGCCAGCGGTTCGTCTGGGGACTATGGCTACACCTTC. The V call is TRBV12-3 or TRBV12-4, the J call TRBJ1-2; D remains unclear. CDR3 length: 13 amino acids. The germline V and J ends were trimmed by 8 bases and 3 bases, with 13 bases remaining between them.

This clonotype occurred many times. The J gene is TRBJ2-4, the V gene TRBV10-3, with D unresolved. The CDR3 runs to 12 residues. The germline V and J ends were trimmed by 0 bases and 11 bases, with 8 bases remaining between them. The V gene's germline CDR1 is ENHRY and CDR2 SYGVKD. The CDR3 DNA reads as TGTGCCATCAGTGAGTCGGCGATATTTCAGTACTTC. Its translation: CAISESAIFQYF.

This clonotype was seen at least ten times. Written as DNA, the CDR3 is TGTGCCAGCAGCTTCCAACCCACAGATACGCAGTATTTT. Its translation is CASSFQPTDTQYF. This chain links TRBV5-5 with TRBJ2-3; D is uncertain. The CDR3 is 13 amino acids. V was pared by 2 bases and J by 2 bases, with 6 bases between. CDR1 is SGHKS, CDR2 YYEKEE, per germline (reference sequence).

This clonotype was recorded at least ten times. V usage is TRBV7-2 and J usage is TRBJ2-1; 12 bases are a match to TRBD2. CDR3 length: 16 amino acids. Germline V gene data show CDR1 as SGHTA and CDR2 as FQGNSA. V lost 0 bases, J lost 8 bases, and 5 bases stayed unmatched. The CDR3 here is CASSLAGGLAGDEQFF. The CDR3 DNA reads TGTGCCAGCAGCTTAGCGGGGGGACTAGCGGGTGATGAGCAGTTCTTC.

This clonotype occurred many times. This chain joins TRBV5-1 and TRBJ2-1, with D possibly called TRBD1 or TRBD2 (5 bases each). The CDR3 is made up of 16 amino acids. Germline V lookup: CDR1 SGHRS, CDR2 YFSETQ. Trimming shortened V by 2 bases and J by 6 bases, and 18 bases separated the two germline ends. The CDR3 coding sequence is TGCGCCAGCAGCTTCCCTCAGGGAGTTAACGCCAATGAGCAGTTCTTC. It translates to CASSFPQGVNANEQFF.

The table lists this clonotype with many counts. V and J are TRBV4-2 and TRBJ2-1; weak D call: TRBD2 (5 bases). In germline, CDR1 is LGHNA, CDR2 YNFKEQ. Trimming took 0 bases from V and 2 from J, leaving 11 bases between them. CDR3 size: 16 residues. The CDR3 loop reads CASSQEPGNAYNEQFF. The CDR3 DNA reads TGTGCCAGCAGCCAAGAGCCGGGGAACGCCTACAATGAGCAGTTCTTC.

This clonotype was observed at least ten times. J is TRBJ2-3 and V is TRBV10-3, with 8 bases aligning to TRBD2. Germline V gene sequence: CDR1 ENHRY, CDR2 SYGVKD. This CDR3 is 14 amino acids long. J lost 4 bases, V lost 4 bases, and 4 bases had no gene match. The CDR3, as DNA: TGTGCCATCAGTGGGACTAGCAGGGCAGATACGCAGTATTTT. It yields the protein CAISGTSRADTQYF.

This clonotype was recorded a few times. The chain is built from TRBV2 and TRBJ1-3; D gene unclear. This CDR3 region has 14 residues. The V and J ends lost 10 bases and 0 bases respectively, with 13 bases between them. Germline V gives CDR1 SNHLY, CDR2 FYNNEI. This CDR3 is CATGLLSSGNTIYF. The CDR3 DNA sequence: TGTGCCACCGGACTCCTGAGCTCTGGAAACACCATATATTTT. The full variable domain, completed using reference TRBV2 and TRBJ1-3, is EPEVTQTPSHQVTQMGQEVILRCVPISNHLYFYWYRQILGQKVEFLVSFYNNEISEKSEIFDDQFSVERPDGSNFTLKIRSTKLEDSAMYFCATGLLSSGNTIYFGEGSWLTVV.